This TCR beta chain appears in the sequencing data of a study of cytomegalovirus exposure and HLA in healthy donors. Study findings and constraints: Later genetic work tied a missense DCLRE1C variant to beta-chain V and J trimming. Analysis was performed later, and it showed HLA-associated TCR beta chains to be more clonally expanded than equally common others. The classifier was said to identify cytomegalovirus status with high specificity and sensitivity. According to the study, some 160 TCR beta chains were cytomegalovirus-associated.

J lost 5 bases, V lost 4 bases, and 5 bases had no gene match. CDR3 length: 15 amino acids. Germline V CDR1 and CDR2: MNHNS, SASEGT. In the case of this clone: Its antigen remains unknown.

In the PCR, 60 Vbeta and 13 Jbeta primers were used. Assay: immunoSEQ multiplex PCR; the TCRdb copy retains only in-frame clones and omits some. The sample records roughly 160,000 clones, 70% to 85% being singletons. This chain joins TRBV6-1 and TRBJ1-4, with 9 bases identical to TRBD1. The sequenced sample consisted of PBMCs. The TCR sequence derives from a man aged 25-45 years in good health and CMV-seropositive. In nucleotides, the CDR3 is TGTGCCAGCAGTGGGGGACAGGGAGGGAATGAAAAACTGTTTTTT. Amino acids: CASSGGQGGNEKLFF.